This T cell receptor (beta chain) was sequenced for a study of cytomegalovirus exposure and HLA in healthy donors. The overall study: The early release's HLA-typed donors yielded 80 million to 95 million unique TCRs.

A word on this clone: Its antigen is unknown.

General study points: Some V segments, including TRBV6-2 and TRBV6-3, were excluded as indistinguishable.

In the PCR, 60 Vbeta and 13 Jbeta primers were used. Generated by immunoSEQ multiplex PCR, the TCRdb table keeps only in-frame clones and is missing some. Altogether under 200,000 clones are present, about 77% being singletons, with the ten largest covering over 2%. The CDR3 totals 18 residues. Looked up from germline, CDR1 is MDHEN and CDR2 is SYDVKM. Germline trimming cut 7 bases from V and 5 bases from J; bases unmatched to any gene: 14. Sequencing input: PBMCs. V is TRBV28 and J is TRBJ2-2; TRBD2 matches at 12 bases. The sequence came from a man between 60 and 75 years old in good health and CMV-seronegative. As DNA, the CDR3 is TGTGCCAGCAATTTGGGGAGACTAGCGGGAGCAATAACCGGGGAGCTGTTTTTT. It yields the protein CASNLGRLAGAITGELFF.